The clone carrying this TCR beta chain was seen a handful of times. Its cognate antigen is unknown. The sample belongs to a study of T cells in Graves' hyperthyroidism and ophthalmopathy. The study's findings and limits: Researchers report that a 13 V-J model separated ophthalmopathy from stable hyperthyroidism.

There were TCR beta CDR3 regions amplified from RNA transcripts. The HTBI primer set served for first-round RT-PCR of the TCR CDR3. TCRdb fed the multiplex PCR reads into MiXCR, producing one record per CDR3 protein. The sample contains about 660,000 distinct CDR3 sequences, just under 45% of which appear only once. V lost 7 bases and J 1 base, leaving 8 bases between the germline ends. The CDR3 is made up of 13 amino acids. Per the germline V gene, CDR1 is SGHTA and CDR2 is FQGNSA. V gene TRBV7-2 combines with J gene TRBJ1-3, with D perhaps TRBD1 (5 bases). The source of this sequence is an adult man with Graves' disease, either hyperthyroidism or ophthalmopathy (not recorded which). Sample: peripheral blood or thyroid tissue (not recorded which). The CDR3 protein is CASTKGSGNTIYF. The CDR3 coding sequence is TGTGCCAGCACGAAGGGGTCTGGAAACACCATATATTTT.